This T cell receptor (beta chain) was recovered during a study of blood T cells in healthy people across ages. Through a sample-barcoded 5' primer and a J-beta primer mix, a second PCR was run for roughly 7 to 11 cycles. One entry per CDR3 protein, called by TCRdb with MiXCR from the 5' RACE reads. The sample carries about 1.8 million distinct CDR3 sequences, roughly 49% recorded once. V was shortened by 4 bases and J by 5 bases, with 18 bases between the two germline ends. This CDR3 is 16 amino acids long. The source material was blood. The receptor was isolated from a woman between 35 and 50 years old in good health. The chain recombines TRBV12-3 or TRBV12-4 with TRBJ2-1, with a possible D match to TRBD2 (7 bases). The CDR3 region has the DNA TGTGCCAGCAGTTCCGTTAGGGGAGGGGGACACAATGAGCAGTTCTTC. This gives the protein CASSSVRGGGHNEQFF.